This T cell receptor (beta chain) was recovered during a study of OX40 agonist ivuxolimab in advanced cancers. General observations from the study: Clonal expansion among partial responders at 0.1-3.0 mg/kg ranked near the lowest.

Looked up from germline, CDR1 is MGHRA and CDR2 is YSYEKL. Trimming took 3 bases from V and 0 from J, leaving 30 bases between them. The CDR3 is 22 residues long. A remark on this clone: Its antigen is not identified.

Repertoires were generated with immunoSEQ multiplex PCR, while TCRdb's copy carries only in-frame clones and drops some. Found here are some 83,000 clones, around nine tenths of them singletons; the top ten hold under 0.85%. This sequence joins TRBV4-1 and TRBJ1-5; D ambiguous. This receptor was obtained from an adult with an advanced solid tumor such as melanoma, head and neck, liver or kidney cancer. The source was CD4+ or CD8+ T cells sorted from blood, collected in a trial of the OX40 agonist ivuxolimab. DNA for the CDR3: TGCGCCAGCAGCCATGGCTCGGGTTCGGGGAGTGTCCGGACGGCTAGCAATCAGCCCCAGCATTTT. This gives the protein CASSHGSGSGSVRTASNQPQHF.